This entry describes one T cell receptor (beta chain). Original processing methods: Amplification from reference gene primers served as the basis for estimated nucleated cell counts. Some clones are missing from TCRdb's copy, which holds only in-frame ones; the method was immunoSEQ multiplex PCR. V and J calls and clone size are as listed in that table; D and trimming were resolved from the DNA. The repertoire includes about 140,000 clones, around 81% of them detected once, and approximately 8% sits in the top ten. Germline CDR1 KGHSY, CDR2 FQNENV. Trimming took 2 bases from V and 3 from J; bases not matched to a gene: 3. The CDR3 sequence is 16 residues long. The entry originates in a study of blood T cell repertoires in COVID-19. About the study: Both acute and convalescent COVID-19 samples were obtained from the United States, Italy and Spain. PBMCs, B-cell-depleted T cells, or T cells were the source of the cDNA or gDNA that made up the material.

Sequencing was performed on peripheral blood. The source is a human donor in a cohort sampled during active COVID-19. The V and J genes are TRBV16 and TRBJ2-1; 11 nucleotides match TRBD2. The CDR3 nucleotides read TGTGCCAGCAGCCAAGACACTAGCGGGAGCTACAATGAGCAGTTCTTC. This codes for CASSQDTSGSYNEQFF.